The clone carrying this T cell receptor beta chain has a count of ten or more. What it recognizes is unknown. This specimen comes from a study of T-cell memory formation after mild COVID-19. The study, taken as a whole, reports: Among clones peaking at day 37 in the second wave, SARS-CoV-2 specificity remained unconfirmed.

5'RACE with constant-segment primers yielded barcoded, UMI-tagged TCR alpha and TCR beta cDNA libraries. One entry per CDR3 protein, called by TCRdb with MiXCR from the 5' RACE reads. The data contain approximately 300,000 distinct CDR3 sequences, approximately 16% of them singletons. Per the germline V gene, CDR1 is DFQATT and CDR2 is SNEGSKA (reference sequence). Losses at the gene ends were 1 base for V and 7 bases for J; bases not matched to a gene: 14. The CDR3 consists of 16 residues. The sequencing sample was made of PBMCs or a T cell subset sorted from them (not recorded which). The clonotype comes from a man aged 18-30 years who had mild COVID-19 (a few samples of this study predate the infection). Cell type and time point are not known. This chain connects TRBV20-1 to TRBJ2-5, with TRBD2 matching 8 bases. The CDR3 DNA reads TGCAGTGCTAGAGCCCCAACGGGGGGGCTGGTAGGGACCCAGTACTTC. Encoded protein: CSARAPTGGLVGTQYF.